Below, 22 T cell receptor beta chains from the same sample are listed, as sequenced in a study of PD-1 blockade in classical Hodgkin lymphoma. Every patient was affected by relapse after autologous stem cell transplantation, while exposure to brentuximab vedotin was not uniform. Repertoires were generated with immunoSEQ multiplex PCR, while TCRdb's copy carries only in-frame clones and drops some. Of 38,000 or so clones detected, about 89% appear once; the ten largest clones hold 8.5% to 10%. The material was peripheral blood mononuclear cells (PBMCs), obtained at baseline. All receptors come from a human donor with classical Hodgkin lymphoma.

The V gene is TRBV15, the J gene TRBJ2-2; the D call may be TRBD1 or TRBD2 (5 bases each). With 4 bases removed from V and 0 bases from J, the gap between germline ends came to 12 bases. Germline CDR1 and CDR2: LNHNV and YYDKDF (reference sequence). The CDR3 is 16 amino acids. The CDR3 bases are TGTGCCACCAGCACCTCCGGGACCGCGAACACCGGGGAGCTGTTTTTT. Amino acids: CATSTSGTANTGELFF.

The genes are TRBV7-3 and TRBJ2-5; D is ambiguous. CDR3 length: 12 residues. The germline V gene encodes CDR1 SGHTA and CDR2 FQGTGA. Deletions cut 2 bases from V and 5 bases from J, with 6 bases between. CDR3 sequence: CASSLPMETQYF. The CDR3 coding sequence is TGTGCCAGCAGCTTACCCATGGAGACCCAGTACTTC.

The count of this clone is one. The chain uses TRBV28 and TRBJ1-1; 7 bases map to TRBD1. The CDR3 consists of 13 residues. With V trimmed by 8 bases and J by 0 bases, 3 bases remained unmatched. The germline gives CDR1 MDHEN, CDR2 SYDVKM. The CDR3 DNA reads as TGTGCCAGCCGCCAGGGGGTGAACACTGAAGCTTTCTTT. This codes for CASRQGVNTEAFF.

The chain recombines TRBV5-1 with TRBJ2-3; 11 nucleotides agree with TRBD2. Germline values: CDR1 SGHRS, CDR2 YFSETQ. The CDR3 runs to 17 residues. V lost 3 bases to trimming and J lost 0 bases; unmatched junction nucleotides: 6. CDR3 coding DNA: TGCGCCAGCAGCTCCGGGACTAGCGGATCTAGCACAGATACGCAGTATTTT. Protein product: CASSSGTSGSSTDTQYF. Looking up the rest from reference TRBV5-1 and TRBJ2-3 gives the full variable domain: KAGVTQTPRYLIKTRGQQVTLSCSPISGHRSVSWYQQTPGQGLQFLFEYFSETQRNKGNFPGRFSGRQFSNSRSEMNVSTLELGDSALYLCASSSGTSGSSTDTQYFGPGTRLTVL.

The chain links TRBV5-1 to TRBJ2-5; D gene ambiguous. Trimming stripped 5 bases from V and 2 bases from J, with 7 bases between. This CDR3 has 12 residues. CDR1 is SGHRS, CDR2 YFSETQ, per germline. CDR3 coding DNA: TGCGCCAGCAGAGATAGTCAAGAGACCCAGTACTTC. This encodes CASRDSQETQYF.

The V gene is TRBV6-6, the J gene TRBJ2-7; D is unresolved. Deletions cut 0 bases from V and 6 bases from J, with 12 bases between. Germline lookup yields CDR1 MNHNY and CDR2 SVGAGI (reference sequence). CDR3 size: 14 residues. In DNA form, the CDR3 reads TGTGCCAGCAGTTACTCTATGTCTTCTACCGAGCAGTACTTC. Protein product: CASSYSMSSTEQYF.

The V and J genes are TRBV4-2 and TRBJ2-3; no definite D call. The germline V gene encodes CDR1 LGHNA and CDR2 YNFKEQ. V was clipped by 1 base and J by 3 bases, with 14 bases between them. CDR3 size: 16 residues. CDR3 residues: CASSQVSREGTDTQYF. CDR3 nucleotides: TGTGCCAGCAGCCAAGTGTCCCGCGAAGGGACAGATACGCAGTATTTT.

The chain joins TRBV6-5 to TRBJ1-3; D unclear. The CDR3 totals 14 residues. Germline CDR1 reads MNHEY; CDR2 reads SVGAGI. V lost 1 base, J lost 4 bases, and 8 bases lay in between. The CDR3 bases are TGTGCCAGCAGTTACTTGGGTTCGGGAAACACCATATATTTT. Translated, it gives CASSYLGSGNTIYF.

The V gene is TRBV13, the J gene TRBJ1-1; the D gene is possibly TRBD1 (5 bases). The CDR3 is 14 amino acids. Per the germline V gene, CDR1 is PRHDT and CDR2 is FYEKMQ (reference sequence). Trimming left V 4 bases short and J 0 bases short, with 9 bases between. The chain's CDR3 is CASSSRALNTEAFF. Written as DNA, the CDR3 is TGTGCCAGCAGCTCCAGGGCATTGAACACTGAAGCTTTCTTT.

This chain connects TRBV18 to TRBJ2-6, with 8 positions matching TRBD1. Per germline, CDR1 KGHSH and CDR2 LQKENI. CDR3 length equals 19 residues. V trimming: 8 bases; J trimming: 0 bases; junction bases outside the gene matches: 15. This chain's CDR3 is CASPSFPGQAPSGANVLTF. CDR3 DNA: TGTGCCAGCCCATCCTTTCCGGGACAGGCCCCCTCTGGGGCCAACGTCCTGACTTTC. Full variable domain (rest looked up from reference TRBV18 and TRBJ2-6): NAGVMQNPRHLVRRRGQEARLRCSPMKGHSHVYWYRQLPEEGLKFMVYLQKENIIDESGMPKERFSAEFPKEGPSILRIQQVVRGDSAAYFCASPSFPGQAPSGANVLTFGAGSRLTVL.

The rearrangement uses TRBV5-5 and TRBJ2-1; D may match TRBD1 or TRBD2 (5 bases each). From germline, CDR1 is SGHKS and CDR2 YYEKEE (reference sequence). There are 15 residues in the CDR3. V dropped 1 base and J dropped 7 bases, with 15 bases sitting between them. CDR3 sequence (DNA): TGTGCCAGCAGCTTGAGGGCTGGGACGGGGAATGAGCAGTTCTTC. Amino acids: CASSLRAGTGNEQFF.

There are a few counts of this clone. The J gene is TRBJ1-6, the V gene TRBV6-5; possible D gene TRBD1, 5 bases. CDR3 length: 12 amino acids. Germline CDR1 MNHEY, CDR2 SVGAGI. The V end lost 6 bases, the J end lost 7 bases, and 7 bases lay between the germline ends. This chain's CDR3 is CASSPGNSPLHF. CDR3 coding DNA: TGTGCCAGCAGCCCAGGGAATTCACCCCTCCACTTT.

The V call is TRBV19, the J call TRBJ2-7, with D maybe TRBD1 (6 bases). The CDR3 spans 15 residues. Germline V CDR1 and CDR2: LNHDA, SQIVND (reference sequence). The ends were cut back, 0 bases at V and 1 base at J, with 10 bases in the middle. DNA of the CDR3: TGTGCCAGTAGTATAGATTGGACAGTGTCCTACGAGCAGTACTTC. Its translation is CASSIDWTVSYEQYF.

The chain carries TRBV28 and TRBJ2-5; 8 bases are shared with TRBD1. The end of the DNA is better explained by TRBJ2-7, so the J call may be wrong. Germline CDR1 MDHEN, CDR2 SYDVKM. This CDR3 is built from 17 residues. CDR3 DNA sequence: TGTGCCAGCAGTTTAGCCCGGGGACAGGTTGATTTCTACGAGCAGTACTTC. It encodes CASSLARGQVDFYEQYF.

The gene calls are TRBV6-6 and TRBJ1-5; TRBD1 agrees at 7 bases. The CDR3 runs to 13 residues. Germline assignment: CDR1 MNHNY and CDR2 SVGAGI (reference sequence). With V trimmed by 6 bases and J by 6 bases, 5 bases remained unmatched. The chain's CDR3 is CASSPRQGQPQHF. DNA for the CDR3: TGTGCCAGCAGCCCCAGACAGGGTCAGCCCCAGCATTTT.

This chain uses TRBV4-1 with TRBJ2-4, with TRBD1 matching 8 bases. Germline CDR1 and CDR2: MGHRA and YSYEKL. The CDR3 spans 16 residues. The J segment lost 0 bases and the V segment lost 4 bases, leaving 5 bases of the junction unmatched. This CDR3 reads CASSLRDRLAKNIQYF. The CDR3 DNA reads as TGCGCCAGCAGCCTTAGGGACAGGCTAGCCAAAAACATTCAGTACTTC.

The rearrangement joins TRBV5-1 to TRBJ2-2; possibly TRBD1 for D (5 bases). This CDR3 region has 12 residues. Germline-derived CDR1 and CDR2 are SGHRS and YFSETQ. Trimming shortened V by 4 bases and J by 6 bases, and 7 bases separated the two germline ends. The CDR3 protein is CASSQGSGELFF. As DNA, the CDR3 is TGCGCCAGCAGCCAGGGCTCCGGGGAGCTGTTTTTT.

This clone was detected only a few times. The chain couples TRBV21-1 to TRBJ1-2. TRBV21-1 is shown as a pseudogene. The CDR3 runs 13 residues. CDR3: CAIEGSTGYGYTF. For the CDR3, the DNA is TGTGCCATCGAAGGATCTACTGGCTATGGCTACACCTTC.

Details on this clone: The junction departs from germline at one end; a sequencing error may be responsible. The rearrangement uses TRBV11-2 and TRBJ2-7; D is unclear. There are 15 residues in the CDR3. The germline gives CDR1 SGHAT, CDR2 FQNNGV. The CDR3 DNA is TGCGCCAGCAGCCCCCTGGGAAACAGTCCCTACGAGCAGTACTTC. It encodes CASSPLGNSPYEQYF.

The chain has TRBV10-3 and TRBJ2-7; 7 positions agree with TRBD1. The CDR3 runs to 19 residues. Germline lookup yields CDR1 ENHRY and CDR2 SYGVKD. V gave up 7 bases and J gave up 4 bases; unmatched junction bases: 25. The CDR3 DNA reads TGTGCCATCACAGTTAGGGGCCAGGGGGTTGGGGCTCGGACTTACGAGCAGTACTTC. Amino acid sequence: CAITVRGQGVGARTYEQYF.

This clone was found once. The gene calls are TRBV27 and TRBJ1-2; D is possibly TRBD1 (5 bases). The CDR3 contains 16 residues. Germline V lookup: CDR1 MNHEY, CDR2 SMNVEV (reference sequence). V was clipped by 5 bases and J by 4 bases, with 20 bases between them. DNA for the CDR3: TGTGCCAGCAGTCGCGAAGGGACGGAGCTACCCTATGGCTACACCTTC. This translates into CASSREGTELPYGYTF.

The table lists this clone with a few counts. V usage is TRBV27 and J usage is TRBJ1-6; 11 nucleotides agree with TRBD1. Germline assignment: CDR1 MNHEY and CDR2 SMNVEV (reference sequence). The CDR3 is made up of 15 amino acids. V trimming: 4 bases; J trimming: 7 bases; junction bases outside the gene matches: 3. The CDR3 region is CASSWDRGGNSPLHF. The CDR3, as DNA: TGTGCCAGCAGTTGGGACAGGGGGGGGAATTCACCCCTCCACTTT.